This is a list of T cell receptor beta chains from one sample in a study of tumor-infiltrating lymphocytes in primary liver carcinoma. Via MiXCR, TCRdb re-called the multiplex PCR reads, giving one row per CDR3 protein. This sample has 250,000 to 350,000 distinct CDR3 sequences, with about three fifths found just once. Specimen: peripheral blood. The receptors derive from a woman aged 25-40 years with primary liver carcinoma and hepatitis B virus infection. Both conserved end residues are part of each CDR3. The D gene is left open where the match is weak. Size values are once, few and many counts, or a class for expanded clones, and some rows have none.

d_gene	v_gene	abundance	j_gene	CDR3nt	CDR3aa
NA	TRBV30	NA	TRBJ2-1	TGTGCCTGGAGTCATAGCACTCAATGGGGTGAGCAGTTCTTC	CAWSHSTQWGEQFF
TRBD2	TRBV6-5	many	TRBJ2-1	TGTGCCAGCAGTTCTAGCGGGAGGGCCGGGAATGAGCAGTTCTTC	CASSSSGRAGNEQFF
TRBD2	TRBV11-2	NA	TRBJ2-7	TGTGTAAGCAGCACCTATACTAGCGGGATCTACGAACAGTACTTC	CVSSTYTSGIYEQYF
NA	TRBV6-6	NA	TRBJ2-3	TGTGCCAACAGTTACGGTCGGGCTCGGGGAGATACGCAGTATTTT	CANSYGRARGDTQYF
TRBD2	TRBV28	NA	TRBJ2-1	TGTGCCAGCAGTTTATTTCCGGGACTAGCGGGGTACAATGAGCACTTCTTC	CASSLFPGLAGYNEHFF
NA	TRBV12-3/TRBV12-4	NA	TRBJ2-3	TGTGCCAGCAGTTCTATGGCTAGCACAGATACGCAGTATTTT	CASSSMASTDTQYF
NA	TRBV4-3	NA	TRBJ1-1	TGCGCCAGCAGCAGAGCTCTTTCTAGAGTTCTGTCCCCTGAAGCTTTCTTT	CASSRALSRVLSPEAFF
NA	TRBV14	NA	TRBJ2-5	TGTGCCAGCAGCCAGGGGATGAAAGGGACCCAGTACTTC	CASSQGMKGTQYF
TRBD1	TRBV10-3	many	TRBJ2-1	TGTGCCATCAGTGACCAGGGGGAGTACAATGAGCAGTTCTTC	CAISDQGEYNEQFF
TRBD1	TRBV6-6	many	TRBJ2-4	TGTGCCAGCAGTTACTCGAAGGGACAGGGGACTAGTAGTGGCAAAAACATTCAGTACTTC	CASSYSKGQGTSSGKNIQYF
TRBD1	TRBV30	NA	TRBJ2-3	TGTACCTGGAAGACAGGGACAGGGGCAGATACGCAGTATTTT	CTWKTGTGADTQYF
TRBD1	TRBV11-2	NA	TRBJ1-4	TGTGCCAGCAGCCGACCCGGGCAGGGGGCGTTGGAAAAACTGTTTTTT	CASSRPGQGALEKLFF
TRBD1	TRBV29-1	NA	TRBJ2-5	TGCAGCATTGAAGATCGACAGGGCCCAGTTGGGGCCCAGTACTTC	CSIEDRQGPVGAQYF
TRBD1	TRBV28	NA	TRBJ1-1	TGTGCCAGCAGTTTAGGCGACAGGGGGAACACTGAAGCTTTCTTT	CASSLGDRGNTEAFF
NA	TRBV6-1	NA	TRBJ2-1	TGTGCCAGCCAGCGGAGGGGGGACTCCCTCAATGATCAGTTCTTC	CASQRRGDSLNDQFF
NA	TRBV12-3/TRBV12-4	NA	TRBJ1-5	TGTGCCAGCAGTTTGGGGGGTAGAAGCAATCAGCACCAGCATTTT	CASSLGGRSNQHQHF
TRBD1	TRBV12-3/TRBV12-4	NA	TRBJ1-5	TGTGTCAGCACTCGGACAGGGGGCAATGAGCCCCAGCATTTT	CVSTRTGGNEPQHF
NA	TRBV12-3/TRBV12-4	NA	TRBJ1-2	TGTGCCAGCAGCCGGACCTCCGGGATCACTAGCTATGGCTACACCTTC	CASSRTSGITSYGYTF
TRBD2	TRBV7-8	NA	TRBJ2-3	TGTGCCAGCAGCTCACTAGCGGGGCTCGGCGATACGCAGTATTTT	CASSSLAGLGDTQYF
TRBD2	TRBV11-2	NA	TRBJ2-7	TGTGCCAGCAGCTTAGAAGCGGGAGTATGGGACGAGCAGTACTTC	CASSLEAGVWDEQYF
NA	TRBV6-5	many	TRBJ2-7	TGTGCCAGCAGAAAGAGAGGTTCGGGGGAGCAGTACTTC	CASRKRGSGEQYF
NA	TRBV6-2/TRBV6-3	NA	TRBJ2-5	TGTGCCAGCGGTTACAGTGGGTACGAGACCCAGTACTTC	CASGYSGYETQYF
NA	TRBV12-3/TRBV12-4	many	TRBJ1-1	TGTGCCAGCAGTACCACCTCTAAAGCTTTCTTT	CASSTTSKAFF
NA	TRBV4-3	NA	TRBJ2-3	TGCGCCAGCAGCCAAGGGACTCGCAGGAGCACAGATACGCAGTATTTT	CASSQGTRRSTDTQYF
TRBD1	TRBV6-2/TRBV6-3	NA	TRBJ1-1	TGTGCCAGCAGTCCGAGGACAGGTGTGAACACTGAAACTTTCTTT	CASSPRTGVNTETFF
TRBD1	TRBV5-5	NA	TRBJ2-7	TGTGCCAGCAGTTCGACAGGGCCCTACGAGCAGTACTTC	CASSSTGPYEQYF
TRBD2	TRBV7-3	once	TRBJ2-7	TGTGCCAGCAGCTTAAACCTAGCGGGAGTTCCGGGGGGATACGAGCAGTATTTC	CASSLNLAGVPGGYEQYF
TRBD2	TRBV5-4	once	TRBJ2-2	TGTGCCGGCAGTCTTAGCGGGAAGGAGCTGTTTTTT	CAGSLSGKELFF
NA	TRBV4-2	NA	TRBJ2-1	TGTGCCAGCAGCCAAGACCGCCGGGGGTCCTACAATGAGCAGTTCTTC	CASSQDRRGSYNEQFF
NA	TRBV11-2	NA	TRBJ2-5	TGTGCCAGCAGCTTAGCCGGAACTCAGTCAGAGACCCAGTACTTC	CASSLAGTQSETQYF
NA	TRBV14	few	TRBJ1-2	TGTGCCAGCAGCCTTAGACGGGGCTATGGCTACACCTTC	CASSLRRGYGYTF
NA	TRBV12-3/TRBV12-4	many	TRBJ2-1	TGTGCCAGCAGTTTTTCCGGGACTGCGCATTTCTTC	CASSFSGTAHFF
NA	TRBV29-1	many	TRBJ2-1	TGCAGCGCCGCGACAGGAGTAAGTTCCAATGAGCAGTTCTTC	CSAATGVSSNEQFF
NA	TRBV6-8	NA	TRBJ1-5	TGTGCCAGCACTAAAAGACAGGCGGACCAGCCCCAGCATTTT	CASTKRQADQPQHF
NA	TRBV7-9	NA	TRBJ2-7	TGTGCCAGCAGCTCCAGGGATAGGTACGAGCAGTACTTC	CASSSRDRYEQYF
NA	TRBV6-1	few	TRBJ2-5	TGTGCCAGCAGCTCCCGGGGTAGCAGCCCAGAGACCCAGTACTTC	CASSSRGSSPETQYF
NA	TRBV29-1	NA	TRBJ2-7	TGCAGCGTTTTGATAGGGAACGAACAGTACTTC	CSVLIGNEQYF
NA	TRBV14	many	TRBJ1-1	TGTGCCAGCAGCCAATCTGGGAGTGTGGCTTTCTTT	CASSQSGSVAFF
NA	TRBV6-5	many	TRBJ2-7	TGTGCCAGCAGCCCTAGAGCCTACGAGCAGTACTTC	CASSPRAYEQYF
NA	TRBV6-5	many	TRBJ2-1	TGTGCCAGCAGTCCCAGCCTAGCCAGGAATGAGCAGTTCTTC	CASSPSLARNEQFF
TRBD2	TRBV4-2	few	TRBJ2-3	TGTGCCAGCAGCCGAGCGACTAGCGGGAGAGGGGGAGATACGCAGTATTTT	CASSRATSGRGGDTQYF
NA	TRBV4-2	NA	TRBJ2-1	TGTGCCAGCAACCAAGATTTAGTAGGGTATGAGCAGTTCTTC	CASNQDLVGYEQFF
NA	TRBV6-6	NA	TRBJ1-2	TGTGCCAGCAGTTACTGGGACTTCAGGCATGGCTACACCTTC	CASSYWDFRHGYTF
NA	TRBV4-2	many	TRBJ1-2	TGTGCCAGCAGCCGCCCGGGGGACTATGGCTACACCTTC	CASSRPGDYGYTF
NA	TRBV19	NA	TRBJ2-3	TGTGCCAGTAGTATAACTGGGACCGACACAGATACGCAGTATTTT	CASSITGTDTDTQYF
TRBD2	TRBV5-1	NA	TRBJ2-3	TGCGCCAGCAGCTTGGAAGTAGCGGGGGCCACAGATACGCAGTATTTT	CASSLEVAGATDTQYF
NA	TRBV7-9	few	TRBJ2-3	TGTGCCAGCAGTATTAACACCCGAGAAACGGGTACGCAGTATTTT	CASSINTRETGTQYF
TRBD1	TRBV28	NA	TRBJ2-7	TGTGCCAGCAGTTTAGGAAGAGGGGGCCACGAGCAGTACTTC	CASSLGRGGHEQYF
NA	TRBV5-4	NA	TRBJ2-3	TGTGCCAGCAGCCCTGGGGTGGGACACGCTACAGCTACGCAGTATTTT	CASSPGVGHATATQYF
NA	TRBV11-1	NA	TRBJ2-2	TGTGCCAGCACCAACAGGGAGGACACCAGGGAGCTGTTATTT	CASTNREDTRELLF
NA	TRBV4-2	NA	TRBJ2-1	TGTGCCAGCAGCCCCCCCTCGGGTAGCTCCTACAGTGAGCAGTTCTTC	CASSPPSGSSYSEQFF
NA	TRBV4-2	many	TRBJ1-6	TGTGCCAGCAGCCAAGGGAATAATTCACCCCTCCACTTT	CASSQGNNSPLHF
NA	TRBV13	NA	TRBJ1-2	TGTGCCAGCAGCTTAGGGGCGCTTGGAGAGGATAACTATGGCTACACCTTC	CASSLGALGEDNYGYTF
NA	TRBV6-9	few	TRBJ1-1	TGTGCCAGCGACCCCGGCGTGAACACTGAAGCTTTCTTT	CASDPGVNTEAFF
TRBD2	TRBV5-4	NA	TRBJ2-3	TGTGCCAGCAGCTCTGGGGTTCTAGCGGGAGTATGGGATACGCAGTATTTT	CASSSGVLAGVWDTQYF